One and the same sample provided the 9 T cell receptor beta chains below, sequenced in a study of CD8 T cells in Susac syndrome. An amount of RNA that ranged from about 0.45 to 1 ug was reverse transcribed with random hexamers. TCRdb re-derived calls from the immunoSEQ multiplex PCR reads in MiXCR, one entry per CDR3 protein. Seen here are 120,000 or so distinct CDR3 sequences, around 96% observed once, and the top ten hold about 0.2%. The sequencing sample was made of CD8+ T cells from PBMCs. All receptors come from a human donor with Susac syndrome.

This clonotype has a handful of counts. This chain uses TRBV12-3 or TRBV12-4 with TRBJ2-7; D not certain. This CDR3 has 13 residues. V shed 3 bases and J shed 0 bases, with 6 bases lying between them. CDR3 sequence reads: CASSFGVSYEQYF. CDR3 DNA: TGTGCCAGCAGTTTCGGAGTCTCCTACGAGCAGTACTTC.

The chain uses TRBV12-3 or TRBV12-4 and TRBJ2-7; D unresolved. The CDR3 covers 12 residues. Between the trimmed V and J ends, which lost 8 bases and 9 bases, there was a span of 17 bases. CDR3 in amino acids: CASSMGPFPQYF. CDR3 nucleotides: TGTGCCAGCTCAATGGGCCCGTTTCCGCAGTACTTC.

This clonotype was observed a few times. The chain couples TRBV6-4 to TRBJ2-2; D not certain. CDR3 length: 13 residues. Germline V gene lookup returns CDR1 MRHNA and CDR2 SNTAGT. Between the trimmed V and J ends, which lost 3 bases and 2 bases, there was a span of 4 bases. CDR3 coding DNA: TGTGCCAGCAGTGAGGGCAACACCGGGGAGCTGTTTTTT. This translates into CASSEGNTGELFF.

The rearrangement joins TRBV4-1 to TRBJ2-3, with D possibly TRBD1 on 6 matching bases. Germline values: CDR1 MGHRA, CDR2 YSYEKL. V lost 7 bases, J lost 6 bases, and 8 bases lay in between. The CDR3 spans 11 residues. The CDR3 sequence is CASNTGDTQYF. DNA for the CDR3: TGCGCCAGCAATACAGGGGATACGCAGTATTTT.

The chain recombines TRBV28 with TRBJ2-1; maybe TRBD2 (5 bases). This CDR3 comprises 18 residues. Germline-derived CDR1 and CDR2 are MDHEN and SYDVKM. Trimming took 4 bases from V and 0 from J, leaving 19 bases between them. The CDR3 sequence: CASSSMLAGFSSYNEQFF. In nucleotides, the CDR3 is TGTGCCAGCAGTTCCATGTTGGCGGGCTTCAGCTCCTACAATGAGCAGTTCTTC.

This clonotype was observed a single time. The V call is TRBV24-1, the J call TRBJ1-5, with 7 bases fitting TRBD1. Germline V gene data show CDR1 as KGHDR and CDR2 as SFDVKD. V was clipped by 4 bases and J by 4 bases; unmatched bases: 3. The CDR3 is made up of 14 amino acids. Written as DNA, the CDR3 is TGTGCCACCAGTGAGGGGGACAGTAATCAGCCCCAGCATTTT. Its protein is CATSEGDSNQPQHF.

The chain uses TRBV12-3 or TRBV12-4 and TRBJ2-3; D is perhaps TRBD2 (5 bases). The CDR3 runs 15 residues. Between the trimmed V and J ends, which lost 3 bases and 2 bases, there was a span of 12 bases. CDR3 amino acids: CASSFSGSDTDTQYF. As DNA, the CDR3 is TGTGCCAGCAGTTTTTCGGGTAGCGACACAGATACGCAGTATTTT.

V gene TRBV5-1 combines with J gene TRBJ1-3, with D perhaps matching TRBD1 (5 bases). This CDR3 is built from 16 residues. The germline CDR1 and CDR2 sequences are SGHRS and YFSETQ. V lost 3 bases to trimming and J lost 2 bases, with 15 bases between them. Here the CDR3 reads CASSYAGKGTGNTIYF. CDR3 sequence (DNA): TGCGCCAGCAGCTATGCAGGGAAAGGAACTGGAAACACCATATATTTT.

This chain connects TRBV20-1 to TRBJ2-3; possibly TRBD2 for D (5 bases). The CDR3 contains 18 residues. Germline V gene sequence: CDR1 DFQATT, CDR2 SNEGSKA (reference sequence). Trimming removed 0 bases at V and 0 bases at J, with 19 bases between. The CDR3 sequence is CSARDFVKPAESTDTQYF. The CDR3 nucleotides read TGCAGTGCTAGAGATTTTGTCAAGCCAGCGGAAAGCACAGATACGCAGTATTTT.